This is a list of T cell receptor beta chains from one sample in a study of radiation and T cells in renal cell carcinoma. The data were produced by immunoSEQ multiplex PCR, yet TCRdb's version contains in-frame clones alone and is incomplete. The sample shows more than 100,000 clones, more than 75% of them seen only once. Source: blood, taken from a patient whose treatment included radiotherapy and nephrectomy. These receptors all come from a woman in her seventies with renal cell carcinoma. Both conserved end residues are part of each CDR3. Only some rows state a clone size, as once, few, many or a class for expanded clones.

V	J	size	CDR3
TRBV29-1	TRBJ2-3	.	CSVGETSTDTQYF
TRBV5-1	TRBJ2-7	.	CASSPSAGYEQYF
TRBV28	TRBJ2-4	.	CASSRGGALAKNIQYF
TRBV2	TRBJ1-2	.	CASSGQGGADGYTF
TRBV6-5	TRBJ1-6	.	CASSYRGNSPLHF
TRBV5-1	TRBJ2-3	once	CASSSGRISSTDTQYF
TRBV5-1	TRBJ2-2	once	CASSPGGDTGELFF
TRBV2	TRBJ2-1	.	CASEIRDRAYNEQFF
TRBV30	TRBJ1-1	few	CAWRGAGTEAFF
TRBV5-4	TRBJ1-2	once	CASSLVQNYGYTF
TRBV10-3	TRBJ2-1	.	CAVGYEQFF
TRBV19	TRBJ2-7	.	CASSSRTGAREQYF
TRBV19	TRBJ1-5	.	CATTGEDQPQHF
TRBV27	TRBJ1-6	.	CASSTGTDYSPLHF
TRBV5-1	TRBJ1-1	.	CASSQGAGTEAFF
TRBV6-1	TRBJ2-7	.	CASSGWDGFYEQYF
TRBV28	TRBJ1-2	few	CASSGEGGYTF
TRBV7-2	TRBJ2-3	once	CASSLAGGRTDTQYF
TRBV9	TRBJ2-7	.	CASSPRGQGQQYF
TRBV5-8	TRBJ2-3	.	CASSAGTRTDTQYF
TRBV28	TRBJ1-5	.	CASSLDRGNNQPQHF
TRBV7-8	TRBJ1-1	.	CASSLGRSSEAFF
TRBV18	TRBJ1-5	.	CASSPRPTTGASNQPQHF
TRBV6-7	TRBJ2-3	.	CASSYPDCTSTDTQYF
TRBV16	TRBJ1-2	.	CASSQSSGYTF
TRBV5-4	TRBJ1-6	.	CASSLPGGSLVSSPLHF
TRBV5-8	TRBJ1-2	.	CASSVPGQGLEGYTF
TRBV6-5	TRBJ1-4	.	CASSSDRGNEKLFF
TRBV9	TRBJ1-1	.	CASSPGVGQGTFF
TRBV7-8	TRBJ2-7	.	CASSPRTSGGTTYEQYF
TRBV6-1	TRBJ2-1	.	CASSEALAGYYNEQFF
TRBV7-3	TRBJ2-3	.	CASSSPGRRGDTQYF
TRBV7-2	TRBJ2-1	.	CASSLGSRGSQAEQFF
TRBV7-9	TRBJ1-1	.	CASSLQTGLNTEAFF
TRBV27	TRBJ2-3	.	CASSSPRGDTDTQYF
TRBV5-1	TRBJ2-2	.	CASSLEQGAGTGELFF
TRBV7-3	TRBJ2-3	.	CASSQGGRPDTQYF
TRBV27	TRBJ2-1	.	CASSLMGGAANEQFF
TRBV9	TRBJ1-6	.	CASSVGTELNSPLHF
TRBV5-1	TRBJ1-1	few	CASSLGADTEAFF
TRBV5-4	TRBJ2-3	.	CASSPGGTSGGGDTQYF
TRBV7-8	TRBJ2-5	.	CASILRERETQYF
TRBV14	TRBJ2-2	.	CASSQGRTVNTGELFF
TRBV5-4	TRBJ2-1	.	CASSPQRASGNNEQFF
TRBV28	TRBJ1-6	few	CASSLSVNSPLHF
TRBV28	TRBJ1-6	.	CASAPRAGTGSPLHF
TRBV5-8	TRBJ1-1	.	CASSRQRNTEAFF
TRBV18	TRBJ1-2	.	CASSPRTGGVDYGYTF
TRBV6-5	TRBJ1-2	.	CASSGTAGYTF